The next 25 T cell receptor beta chains were all read from a single sample in a study of blood T cell repertoires in COVID-19. Measured with immunoSEQ multiplex PCR; TCRdb has only the in-frame clones, and not every one. The top ten hold roughly a sixth of the sample, which has about 76,000 clones, 80% to 90% seen once. Sequenced: peripheral blood. The receptors here all came from a human donor in a cohort sampled during active COVID-19.

The chain is built from TRBV5-5 and TRBJ1-3; D ambiguous. V dropped 4 bases and J dropped 3 bases, with 11 bases sitting between them. The CDR3 sequence is 14 residues long. The germline V gene encodes CDR1 SGHKS and CDR2 YYEKEE (reference sequence). The CDR3 reads CASSRDNVGNTIYF. DNA for the CDR3: TGTGCCAGCAGCCGTGACAACGTTGGAAACACCATATATTTT.

V is TRBV6-5 and J is TRBJ1-3; TRBD1 matches 8 bases. This CDR3 is 15 amino acids long. V shed 2 bases and J 4 bases; nucleotides not matched to a gene: 4. CDR1 and CDR2 from the germline V gene are MNHEY and SVGAGI. This CDR3 reads CASSYQGAHGNTIYF. CDR3 nucleotides: TGTGCCAGCAGTTACCAGGGGGCGCACGGAAACACCATATATTTT.

The chain links TRBV28 to TRBJ2-1; TRBD1 matches at 11 bases. Germline CDR1 is MDHEN and CDR2 is SYDVKM. The CDR3 length is 16 residues. Losses at the gene ends were 6 bases for V and 7 bases for J; bases not matched to a gene: 11. CDR3 sequence: CASRWRTGGIINEQFF. The CDR3 nucleotides read TGTGCCAGCAGATGGCGGACAGGGGGCATTATAAATGAGCAGTTCTTC.

The gene calls are TRBV5-5 and TRBJ1-1; 8 nucleotides match TRBD1. CDR1 is SGHKS and CDR2 is YYEKEE in the germline V gene (reference sequence). The CDR3 spans 14 residues. The ends lost 0 bases at V and 5 bases at J; junction bases unmatched: 3. The CDR3 protein is CASSLGQGATEAFF. The CDR3 DNA reads TGTGCCAGCAGCTTGGGGCAGGGGGCAACTGAAGCTTTCTTT.

This chain links TRBV5-4 with TRBJ1-1; the D gene is possibly TRBD1 (6 bases). The CDR3 loop spans 14 amino acids. Trimming cost V 4 bases and J 7 bases, with 17 bases left between them. Looked up from germline, CDR1 is SGHNT and CDR2 is YYREEE (reference sequence). The CDR3 DNA is TGTGCCAGCAGCATTATAGGGGGTGAAGTTGAAGCTTTCTTT. This sequence encodes CASSIIGGEVEAFF. Full variable domain (missing parts from reference TRBV5-4 and TRBJ1-1): ETGVTQSPTHLIKTRGQQVTLRCSSQSGHNTVSWYQQALGQGPQFIFQYYREEENGRGNFPPRFSGLQFPNYSSELNVNALELDDSALYLCASSIIGGEVEAFFGQGTRLTVV.

This clone was detected a few times. This chain connects TRBV6-5 to TRBJ2-2, with D perhaps matching TRBD1 (5 bases). V was trimmed by 8 bases and J by 2 bases, leaving 9 bases between them. CDR1 and CDR2 (germline): MNHEY, SVGAGI. CDR3 length equals 13 residues. The CDR3 sequence: CASDRGNTGELFF. The CDR3 DNA reads as TGTGCCAGCGATAGGGGCAACACCGGGGAGCTGTTTTTT.

This clone turned up a few times. In nucleotides, the CDR3 is TGTGCCAGCAGTCCACGGACAGGGCGTGGAAACACCATATATTTT. As protein: CASSPRTGRGNTIYF. The genes are TRBV27 and TRBJ1-3; 8 bases align to TRBD1. CDR3 length equals 15 residues. After removal of 5 bases from V and 3 bases from J, the junction contained 6 bases not matched to a gene. Germline V gene sequence: CDR1 MNHEY, CDR2 SMNVEV (reference sequence).

This chain joins TRBV14 and TRBJ1-1; D remains unclear. The CDR3 extends over 13 amino acids. V was cut by 4 bases and J by 0 bases, with 6 bases left in between. The V gene's germline CDR1 is SGHDN and CDR2 FVKESK. The CDR3 region is CASSRDLNTEAFF. DNA for the CDR3: TGTGCCAGCAGCCGAGACTTGAACACTGAAGCTTTCTTT.

J is TRBJ2-5 and V is TRBV6-2 or TRBV6-3; TRBD2 matches 9 bases. Germline trimming cut 0 bases from V and 3 bases from J; bases unmatched to any gene: 2. The CDR3 has 15 amino acids. The germline V gene has CDR1 MNHEY and CDR2 SVGEGT. CDR3 sequence: CASSYSASGEETQYF. Written as DNA, the CDR3 is TGTGCCAGCAGTTACTCCGCTAGCGGGGAAGAGACCCAGTACTTC.

This sequence joins TRBV6-6 and TRBJ2-2, with 7 bases matching TRBD1. The germline gives CDR1 MNHNY, CDR2 SVGAGI (reference sequence). The CDR3 is made up of 16 amino acids. Trimming removed 5 bases from V and 3 bases from J; junction bases left unmatched: 9. CDR3 sequence: CASSPRGYLDTGELFF. CDR3 coding DNA: TGTGCCAGCAGTCCCAGGGGGTATTTGGACACCGGGGAGCTGTTTTTT.

This clone was observed a single time. This chain uses TRBV28 with TRBJ1-5, with unresolved D. Trimming took off 1 base at V and 3 bases at J, with 4 bases between the two ends. The CDR3 runs 13 residues. CDR1 MDHEN and CDR2 SYDVKM come from the germline V gene. This CDR3 is CASSLSNNQPQHF. In DNA, the CDR3 is TGTGCCAGCAGTTTATCCAACAATCAGCCCCAGCATTTT.

The CDR3 is CASSEEIRYDYGYTF. The CDR3 DNA reads TGTGCCAGCAGTGAAGAGATTCGGTACGACTATGGCTACACCTTC. The chain uses TRBV6-1 and TRBJ1-2, with unresolved D. V was clipped by 1 base and J by 3 bases, with 12 bases between them. CDR3 length: 15 residues. CDR1 MNHNS and CDR2 SASEGT come from the germline V gene.

The rearrangement joins TRBV5-1 to TRBJ2-7; maybe TRBD1 (6 bases). Germline loops: CDR1 SGHRS, CDR2 YFSETQ. The V and J ends lost 3 bases and 0 bases respectively, with 13 bases between them. CDR3 length: 15 amino acids. CDR3 loop: CASSSFQGSSYEQYF. The CDR3 DNA reads as TGCGCCAGCAGCTCATTTCAGGGGAGCTCCTACGAGCAGTACTTC.

V and J are TRBV7-9 and TRBJ1-2; no definite D call. CDR3 size: 13 residues. Trimming left V 1 base short and J 4 bases short, with 7 bases between. CDR1 SEHNR and CDR2 FQNEAQ come from the germline V gene (reference sequence). Here the CDR3 DNA reads TGTGCCAGCAGCTTAGGGACTGTCTATGGCTACACCTTC. Translating it yields CASSLGTVYGYTF.

The J gene is TRBJ2-1, the V gene TRBV27, with 8 bases lining up with TRBD2. From germline, CDR1 is MNHEY and CDR2 SMNVEV (reference sequence). V gave up 5 bases and J gave up 9 bases; unmatched junction bases: 6. CDR3 length: 13 amino acids. The CDR3 bases are TGTGCCAGCAGTCCGGGACTAGTAGGTGAGCAGTTCTTC. Translation gives CASSPGLVGEQFF.

A single count supports this clone. The chain is built from TRBV5-1 and TRBJ2-7; D is ambiguous. The CDR3 extends over 16 amino acids. Germline V gene lookup returns CDR1 SGHRS and CDR2 YFSETQ. The V end was cut by 4 bases, the J end by 0 bases, with 17 bases between. The CDR3 nucleotides read TGCGCCAGCAGCCCGTCTAATTCGTTGCTCTCCTACGAGCAGTACTTC. It yields the protein CASSPSNSLLSYEQYF.

The gene calls are TRBV9 and TRBJ1-5; perhaps TRBD1 as D (5 bases). The CDR3 is 15 residues long. Trimming left V 0 bases short and J 4 bases short, with 11 bases between. From germline, CDR1 is SGDLS and CDR2 YYNGEE. CDR3 nucleotides: TGTGCCAGCAGCGTAGGGTGGGGACTTAATCAGCCCCAGCATTTT. Its translation is CASSVGWGLNQPQHF.

The chain links TRBV28 to TRBJ1-2; TRBD1 matches 8 bases. After removal of 11 bases from V and 3 bases from J, the junction contained 8 bases not matched to a gene. The germline CDR1 and CDR2 sequences are MDHEN and SYDVKM. The CDR3 has 13 amino acids. CDR3 sequence reads: CAGGGQADYGYTF. The CDR3 DNA follows: TGTGCCGGGGGGGGACAGGCAGACTATGGCTACACCTTC.

The rearrangement uses TRBV30 and TRBJ2-1; 9 nucleotides match TRBD2. This CDR3 is built from 14 residues. CDR1 and CDR2 (germline): GTSNPN, SVGIG (reference sequence). Trimming removed 0 bases from V and 4 bases from J; junction bases left unmatched: 1. CDR3 sequence: CAWSVAGGYNEQFF. The CDR3 DNA reads TGTGCCTGGAGTGTTGCGGGGGGGTACAATGAGCAGTTCTTC.

The chain combines TRBV9 with TRBJ1-2, with no clear D. Germline V gene lookup returns CDR1 SGDLS and CDR2 YYNGEE. The CDR3 runs to 13 residues. The germline V and J ends were trimmed by 2 bases and 3 bases, with 8 bases remaining between them. In DNA, the CDR3 is TGTGCCAGCAGCGTGACTGAGGACTATGGCTACACCTTC. Translated: CASSVTEDYGYTF.

This clone occurred a few times. V gene TRBV4-1 combines with J gene TRBJ2-7, with 7 bases that match TRBD2. The germline CDR1 and CDR2 sequences are MGHRA and YSYEKL. V dropped 5 bases and J dropped 5; count of bases not matched to a gene: 9. The CDR3 runs to 14 residues. Here the CDR3 reads CASSDRTSLHEQYF. DNA for the CDR3: TGCGCCAGCAGCGACCGGACTAGTCTCCACGAGCAGTACTTC.

V usage is TRBV5-5 and J usage is TRBJ1-2; no definite D call. V was clipped by 4 bases and J by 5 bases, with 9 bases between them. The CDR3 is 12 amino acids. The germline gives CDR1 SGHKS, CDR2 YYEKEE (reference sequence). The CDR3 protein is CASSAREYGYTF. CDR3 nucleotide sequence: TGTGCCAGCAGCGCGAGGGAGTATGGCTACACCTTC.

This chain connects TRBV19 to TRBJ1-4; possibly TRBD1 for D (5 bases). The CDR3 is 13 amino acids. Germline lookup yields CDR1 LNHDA and CDR2 SQIVND (reference sequence). Deletions cut 5 bases from V and 11 bases from J, with 15 bases between. In DNA form, the CDR3 reads TGTGCCAGTAGTGGCCCCGGGGGTGAGAAACTGTTTTTT. Residues: CASSGPGGEKLFF. The variable domain in full, completed from reference TRBV19 and TRBJ1-4, reads DGGITQSPKYLFRKEGQNVTLSCEQNLNHDAMYWYRQDPGQGLRLIYYSQIVNDFQKGDIAEGYSVSREKKESFPLTVTSAQKNPTAFYLCASSGPGGEKLFFGSGTQLSVL.

CDR3 residues: CASSQGGGYQPQHF. CDR3 nucleotide sequence: TGCGCCAGCAGCCAGGGGGGGGGATACCAGCCCCAGCATTTT. This sequence joins TRBV4-1 and TRBJ1-5, with TRBD1 as a possible D gene (5 bases). Trimming removed 3 bases at V and 7 bases at J, with 13 bases between. CDR1 and CDR2 from the germline V gene are MGHRA and YSYEKL. The CDR3 spans 14 residues.

The chain employs TRBV7-9 and TRBJ2-2, with unresolved D. The germline gives CDR1 SEHNR, CDR2 FQNEAQ (reference sequence). Trimming shortened V by 0 bases and J by 5 bases, and 16 bases separated the two germline ends. This CDR3 has 17 residues. In nucleotides, the CDR3 is TGTGCCAGCAGCTTAGCCCCTCCCGTCTTGGCTACCGGGGAGCTGTTTTTT. Its protein is CASSLAPPVLATGELFF.